This paragraph reports one TCR beta chain. The repertoire was sequenced with immunoSEQ multiplex PCR; TCRdb's copy has only in-frame clones and lacks some. This repertoire shows approximately 28,000 clones, around 72% found once; its top ten account for about 21%. Trimming stripped 5 bases from V and 3 bases from J, with 8 bases between. Per germline, CDR1 SGHTA and CDR2 FQGTGA. This CDR3 has 13 residues. These data originate in a study of blood T cell repertoires in COVID-19. This receptor was identified in a boy younger than 10 with active or convalescent COVID-19. The sequencing input was peripheral blood. This chain connects TRBV7-3 to TRBJ1-5; D uncertain. Written as DNA, the CDR3 is TGTGCCAGCAGCCCAGACTCCAATCAGCCCCAGCATTTT. It specifies CASSPDSNQPQHF.